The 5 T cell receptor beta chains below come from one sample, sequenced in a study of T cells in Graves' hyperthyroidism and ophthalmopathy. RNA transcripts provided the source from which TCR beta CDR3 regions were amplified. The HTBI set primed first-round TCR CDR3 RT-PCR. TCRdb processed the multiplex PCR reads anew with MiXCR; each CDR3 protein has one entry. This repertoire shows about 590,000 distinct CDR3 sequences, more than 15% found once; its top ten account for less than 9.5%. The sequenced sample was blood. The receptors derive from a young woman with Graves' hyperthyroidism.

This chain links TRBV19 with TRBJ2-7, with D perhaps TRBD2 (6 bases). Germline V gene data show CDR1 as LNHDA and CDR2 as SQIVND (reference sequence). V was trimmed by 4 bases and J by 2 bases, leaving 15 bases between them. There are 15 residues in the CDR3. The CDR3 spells CASSNEVGGPYEQYF. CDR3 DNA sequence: TGTGCCAGTAGTAATGAAGTGGGAGGTCCCTACGAGCAGTACTTC.

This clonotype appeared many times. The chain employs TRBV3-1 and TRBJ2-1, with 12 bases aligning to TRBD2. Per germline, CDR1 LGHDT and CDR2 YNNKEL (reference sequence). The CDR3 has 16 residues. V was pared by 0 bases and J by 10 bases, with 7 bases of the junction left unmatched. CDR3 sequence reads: CASSQDRLAGVDEQFF. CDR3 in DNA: TGTGCCAGCAGCCAAGATAGACTAGCGGGAGTGGACGAGCAGTTCTTC.

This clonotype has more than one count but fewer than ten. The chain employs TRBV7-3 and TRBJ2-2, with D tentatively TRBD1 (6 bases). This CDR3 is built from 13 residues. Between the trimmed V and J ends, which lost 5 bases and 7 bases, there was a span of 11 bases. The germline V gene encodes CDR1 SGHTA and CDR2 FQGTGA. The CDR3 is CASSNRVGGELFF. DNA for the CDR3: TGTGCCAGCAGCAACAGGGTTGGCGGGGAGCTGTTTTTT.

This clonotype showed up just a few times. Written as DNA, the CDR3 is TGTGCCAGTAGTCATAGTATCGAGTCCGGGACCCTCAGGGCCTACGAGCAGTACTTC. Translated: CASSHSIESGTLRAYEQYF. The chain links TRBV19 to TRBJ2-7; D is possibly TRBD1 or TRBD2 (5 bases each). Between the trimmed V and J ends, which lost 5 bases and 2 bases, there was a span of 28 bases. The V gene's germline CDR1 is LNHDA and CDR2 SQIVND (reference sequence). The CDR3 totals 19 residues.

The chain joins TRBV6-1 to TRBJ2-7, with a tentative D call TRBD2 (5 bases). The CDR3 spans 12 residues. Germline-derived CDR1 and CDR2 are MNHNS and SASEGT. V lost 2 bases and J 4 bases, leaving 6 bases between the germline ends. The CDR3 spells CASSEPGYEQYF. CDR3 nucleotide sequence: TGTGCCAGCAGTGAACCGGGGTACGAGCAGTACTTC.